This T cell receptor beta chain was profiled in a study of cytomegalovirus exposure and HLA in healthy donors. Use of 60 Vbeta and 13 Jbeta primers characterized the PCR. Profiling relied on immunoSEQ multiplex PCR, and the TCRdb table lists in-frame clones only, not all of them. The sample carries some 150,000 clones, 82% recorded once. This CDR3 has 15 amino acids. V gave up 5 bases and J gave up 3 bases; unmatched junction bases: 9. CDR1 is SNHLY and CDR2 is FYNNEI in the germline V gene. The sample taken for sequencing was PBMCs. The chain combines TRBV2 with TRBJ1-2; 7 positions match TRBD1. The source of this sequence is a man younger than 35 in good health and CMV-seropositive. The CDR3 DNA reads TGTGCCAGCAGTACGGACAGGCGGAGGGACTATGGCTACACCTTC. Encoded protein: CASSTDRRRDYGYTF.